The 7 T cell receptor beta chains given below trace back to one sample, sequenced in a study of cytomegalovirus exposure and HLA in healthy donors. The study ran its PCR with 60 Vbeta and 13 Jbeta primers. Assay: immunoSEQ multiplex PCR; the TCRdb copy retains only in-frame clones and omits some. This table has about 140,000 clones, approximately 80% appearing once. Sequences were obtained from PBMCs. These receptor sequences come from a man aged 50 or older in good health and CMV-seronegative.

This clone appeared once. V gene TRBV30 combines with J gene TRBJ1-2, with TRBD1 as a possible D gene (6 bases). The CDR3 sequence is 15 residues long. Germline assignment: CDR1 GTSNPN and CDR2 SVGIG (reference sequence). The V and J ends lost 4 bases and 4 bases respectively, with 19 bases between them. The CDR3 bases are TGTGCCTGGAACCCCGGCCTAACAGGGCGCTATGGCTACACCTTC. Its protein product is CAWNPGLTGRYGYTF.

V is TRBV28 and J is TRBJ2-2; 12 bases line up with TRBD1. This CDR3 contains 17 residues. CDR1 and CDR2 from the germline V gene are MDHEN and SYDVKM. V gave up 3 bases and J gave up 6 bases; unmatched junction bases: 8. CDR3 DNA sequence: TGTGCCAGCAGTTTCATGTTGGGACAGGGGGCCTCCGGGGAGCTGTTTTTT. It translates to CASSFMLGQGASGELFF. Full variable domain (outside the CDR3, taken from reference TRBV28 and TRBJ2-2): DVKVTQSSRYLVKRTGEKVFLECVQDMDHENMFWYRQDPGLGLRLIYFSYDVKMKEKGDIPEGYSVSREKKERFSLILESASTNQTSMYLCASSFMLGQGASGELFFGEGSRLTVL.

V gene TRBV29-1 combines with J gene TRBJ2-2; D is possibly TRBD1 (5 bases). Per the germline V gene, CDR1 is SQVTM and CDR2 is ANQGSEA. The V gene lost 5 bases and the J gene lost 4 bases, with 8 bases spanning the gap. The CDR3 runs 12 residues. This CDR3 is CSVTGITGELFF. The CDR3 DNA is TGCAGCGTTACAGGAATCACCGGGGAGCTGTTTTTT.

This rearrangement joins TRBV19 to TRBJ1-5; D possibly corresponds to TRBD1 (5 bases). Trimming cost V 5 bases and J 2 bases, with 16 bases left between them. The CDR3 runs 16 residues. The V gene's germline CDR1 is LNHDA and CDR2 SQIVND (reference sequence). The CDR3 sequence: CASSPSGGLGNQPQHF. The DNA for the CDR3 is TGTGCCAGTAGTCCCTCGGGGGGTCTCGGCAATCAGCCCCAGCATTTT.

This chain connects TRBV28 to TRBJ1-5; unclear D gene. The length of the CDR3 is 12 residues. The V gene's germline CDR1 is MDHEN and CDR2 SYDVKM. V shed 5 bases and J shed 8 bases, with 10 bases lying between them. The CDR3 here is CASSNPGKPQHF. The CDR3 DNA reads TGTGCCAGCAGTAACCCCGGTAAGCCCCAGCATTTT.

The rearrangement joins TRBV9 to TRBJ2-3; 9 bases match TRBD2. Per the germline V gene, CDR1 is SGDLS and CDR2 is YYNGEE. This CDR3 comprises 17 residues. V lost 4 bases and J lost 2; bases outside the gene matches: 11. The CDR3 coding sequence is TGTGCCAGCAGCCCGACGTTTAGCGGGGGCCCCACAGATACGCAGTATTTT. It translates to CASSPTFSGGPTDTQYF.

A single count supports this clone. The chain couples TRBV29-1 to TRBJ1-4; tentative D call: TRBD1 (6 bases). CDR1 and CDR2 (germline): SQVTM, ANQGSEA. The CDR3 has 16 amino acids. Trimming took off 8 bases at V and 8 bases at J, with 27 bases between the two ends. CDR3 protein: CSQKKTFTGCEEKLFF. CDR3 sequence (DNA): TGCAGCCAAAAAAAAACGTTTACAGGGTGTGAGGAAAAACTGTTTTTT.